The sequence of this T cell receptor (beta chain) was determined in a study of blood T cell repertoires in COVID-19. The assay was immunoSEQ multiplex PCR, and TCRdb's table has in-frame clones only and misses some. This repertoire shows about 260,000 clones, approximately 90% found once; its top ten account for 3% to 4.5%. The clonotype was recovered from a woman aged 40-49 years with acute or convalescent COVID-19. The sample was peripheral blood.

CDR3 in amino acids: CASSSRGGEQFF. The CDR3 DNA follows: TGTGCCAGCAGTTCCCGGGGGGGGGAGCAGTTCTTC. V gene TRBV2 combines with J gene TRBJ2-1; 8 bases are a match to TRBD2. CDR1 is SNHLY and CDR2 is FYNNEI in the germline V gene. The length of the CDR3 is 12 residues. V lost 5 bases and J lost 10; bases outside the gene matches: 4.